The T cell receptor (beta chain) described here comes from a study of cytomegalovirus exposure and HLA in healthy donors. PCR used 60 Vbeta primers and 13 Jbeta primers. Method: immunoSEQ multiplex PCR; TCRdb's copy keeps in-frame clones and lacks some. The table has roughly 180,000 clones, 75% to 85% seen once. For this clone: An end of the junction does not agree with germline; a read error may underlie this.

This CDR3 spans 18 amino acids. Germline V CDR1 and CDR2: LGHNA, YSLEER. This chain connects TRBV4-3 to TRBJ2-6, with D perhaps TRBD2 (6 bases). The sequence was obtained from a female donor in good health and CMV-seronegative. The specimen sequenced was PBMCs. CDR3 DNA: TGCGCCAGCAGCCAAGATCGGGCGGGATTCTCTGGGGCCAACGGCCTGACTTTC. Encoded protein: CASSQDRAGFSGANGLTF.